The 26 T cell receptor beta chains in this list originate from one sample, sequenced in a study of tumor-infiltrating lymphocytes in primary liver carcinoma. The source of the blood RNA was unsorted whole blood, and germline DNA was extracted as well. TCR beta cDNA was made from 500 ng total RNA with a constant-region primer. Libraries covering TCR beta were generated through three nested multiplex PCR rounds (using a slightly modified ARM-PCR). The two initial PCR rounds, roughly 11 cycles each, used TRBV1-TRBV30 forward and C-beta reverse primers. From the multiplex PCR reads, TCRdb called clonotypes with MiXCR, one entry per CDR3 protein. The profile shows about 320,000 distinct CDR3 sequences, less than 75% of them singletons. The sequenced sample was peripheral blood. These receptors were obtained from a man in his forties with primary liver carcinoma and hepatitis B virus infection.

This clonotype was counted a single time. This may be a read error, as it is one base from a much larger clone. The CDR3 region is CASGEDDRGADTQYF. CDR3 in DNA: TGTGCCAGCGGAGAAGATGACAGGGGCGCAGATACGCAGTATTTT. This sequence joins TRBV6-1 and TRBJ2-3, with 8 positions matching TRBD1. The length of the CDR3 is 15 residues. The germline CDR1 and CDR2 sequences are MNHNS and SASEGT. Trimming at V came to 8 bases and at J to 4 bases, leaving 11 bases not matched to a gene.

The rearrangement links TRBV5-1 to TRBJ2-5, with 7 bases aligning to TRBD1. V lost 0 bases and J lost 5; bases outside the gene matches: 4. The CDR3 runs 14 residues. Looked up from germline, CDR1 is SGHRS and CDR2 is YFSETQ. CDR3 sequence: CASSLGDSWETQYF. The DNA for the CDR3 is TGCGCCAGCAGCTTGGGGGACAGTTGGGAGACCCAGTACTTC.

On this clonotype: Possible read error: a much larger clone is one base away. The chain links TRBV5-1 to TRBJ2-2, with no clear D. CDR1 SGHRS and CDR2 YFSETQ come from the germline V gene. CDR3 length: 14 amino acids. CDR3 DNA sequence: TGCGCCAGCAGATTGGTAGGGTTCACCGGGGAGCTGTTTTTT. Protein product: CASRLVGFTGELFF.

With respect to this clonotype: Compared with germline, one end of the junction differs, possibly owing to a read error. The J gene is TRBJ1-1, the V gene TRBV6-1, with D possibly TRBD1 on 6 matching bases. This CDR3 region has 18 residues. Germline loops: CDR1 MNHNS, CDR2 SASEGT. This CDR3 reads CASRVHSAWTAPNTGAFF. CDR3 in DNA: TGTGCCAGCAGAGTGCATTCGGCCTGGACAGCCCCGAACACTGGAGCTTTCTTT.

This clonotype was seen only a few times. The chain has TRBV7-8 and TRBJ2-3; perhaps TRBD2 as D (5 bases). CDR3 length equals 14 residues. V gave up 3 bases and J gave up 3 bases, with 10 bases separating them. Germline V gives CDR1 SGHVS, CDR2 FQNEAQ. The CDR3 protein is CASSFLRETDTQYF. The CDR3 nucleotides read TGTGCCAGCAGCTTTCTTAGGGAGACAGATACGCAGTATTTT.

The count of this clonotype is one. The missing conserved phenylalanine or tryptophan at the end of this CDR3 makes a read error likely. V and J are TRBV6-5 and TRBJ2-4; TRBD2 might be the D (6 bases). In germline, CDR1 is MNHEY, CDR2 SVGAGI. This CDR3 spans 15 amino acids. The CDR3 region is CTSSYSRGGKNIQYL. The CDR3 nucleotides read TGTACCAGCAGTTACTCGCGGGGCGGCAAAAACATTCAGTACCTC.

This sequence joins TRBV25-1 and TRBJ2-7; D not resolved. Germline values: CDR1 MGHDK, CDR2 SYGVNS. V was shortened by 7 bases and J by 3 bases, with 10 bases between the two germline ends. This CDR3 spans 12 amino acids. The CDR3, as DNA: TGTGCCAGCATGGCTAATTACTACGAGCAGTACTTC. It yields the protein CASMANYYEQYF.

This clonotype came up a few times. The rearrangement joins TRBV28 to TRBJ2-7, with D hard to call. Germline values: CDR1 MDHEN, CDR2 SYDVKM. This CDR3 is 11 amino acids long. V was shortened by 8 bases and J by 2 bases, with 7 bases between the two germline ends. The CDR3 protein is CASGQAYEQYF. CDR3 in DNA: TGTGCCAGCGGGCAGGCCTACGAGCAGTACTTC.

For this clonotype: A read error may explain this, as a much larger clone is one base away. V is TRBV6-1 and J is TRBJ1-1; a weak D match, TRBD1 (6 bases). The CDR3 loop spans 13 amino acids. The V gene lost 5 bases and the J gene lost 5 bases, with 12 bases spanning the gap. Germline lookup yields CDR1 MNHNS and CDR2 SASEGT. CDR3 sequence reads: CASSRGAWTEAFF. DNA of the CDR3: TGTGCCAGCAGTAGGGGGGCTTGGACTGAAGCTTTCTTT.

The sample holds many counts of this clonotype. The rearrangement links TRBV29-1 to TRBJ2-3, with 9 bases identical to TRBD1. In germline, CDR1 is SQVTM, CDR2 ANQGSEA. There are 14 residues in the CDR3. V shed 7 bases and J 1 base; nucleotides not matched to a gene: 6. The DNA of the CDR3 is TGCAGCGCGGCCACAGGGGGCGGCACAGATACGCAGTATTTT. Encoded protein: CSAATGGGTDTQYF.

Remarks on this clonotype: Just one base apart from a much larger clone, this may be a read error. The CDR3 bases are TGTGCCAGCAGTGAAATGGACAGGGGGAGCTCTGGGGCCAACGTCCTGACTTTC. It is translated as CASSEMDRGSSGANVLTF. The J gene is TRBJ2-6, the V gene TRBV6-1; 10 positions match TRBD1. V lost 2 bases to trimming and J lost 0 bases; unmatched junction nucleotides: 4. CDR3 length: 18 residues. Germline CDR1 reads MNHNS; CDR2 reads SASEGT.

The DNA of the CDR3 is TGTGCCAGCGTCCCGACACACAGCTCCTACAATGAGCAGTTCTTC. Translation: CASVPTHSSYNEQFF. The V and J genes are TRBV7-9 and TRBJ2-1; no clear D. The CDR3 loop spans 15 amino acids. V lost 8 bases and J lost 0, with 14 bases in between. Germline lookup yields CDR1 SEHNR and CDR2 FQNEAQ (reference sequence).

About this clonotype: It may be a read error: a sequence one base away is much more abundant. V and J are TRBV6-2 or TRBV6-3 and TRBJ2-7, with D possibly being TRBD2 (6 bases). Germline loops: CDR1 MNHEY, CDR2 SVGEGT. This CDR3 is built from 15 residues. V lost 9 bases and J 0 bases, leaving 18 bases between the germline ends. CDR3 sequence: CARSRRASASYEQYF. In DNA form, the CDR3 reads TGTGCCAGGAGTCGCCGGGCTAGCGCCTCCTACGAGCAGTACTTC.

This clonotype was observed many times. This chain uses TRBV6-5 with TRBJ2-1; 8 positions match TRBD1. From germline, CDR1 is MNHEY and CDR2 SVGAGI. The length of the CDR3 is 15 residues. The trim removed 4 bases at V and 0 bases at J, leaving 2 bases unmatched. The CDR3 sequence: CASSFTGGSYNEQFF. The DNA of the CDR3 is TGTGCCAGCAGTTTCACAGGGGGCTCCTACAATGAGCAGTTCTTC.

For this clonotype: Possible read error: a much larger clone is one base away. V is TRBV5-6 and J is TRBJ2-5, with D perhaps given as TRBD1 or TRBD2 (5 bases each). The CDR3 loop spans 13 amino acids. CDR1 is SGHDT, CDR2 YYEEEE, per germline. V was shortened by 4 bases and J by 9 bases, with 16 bases between the two germline ends. CDR3 protein: CASSPGTREPQYF. In nucleotides, the CDR3 is TGTGCCAGCAGCCCAGGGACCAGGGAGCCCCAGTACTTC.

This clonotype was seen once. Here the CDR3 reads CASSPQGSATEAFF. The CDR3 coding sequence is TGTGCCAGCAGCCCCCAGGGGAGTGCCACTGAAGCTTTCTTT. The genes are TRBV9 and TRBJ1-1; tentative D call: TRBD1 (6 bases). Germline assignment: CDR1 SGDLS and CDR2 YYNGEE. The V end lost 4 bases, the J end lost 4 bases, and 14 bases lay between the germline ends. CDR3 length: 14 amino acids.

Points on this clonotype: One end of the junction fails to match germline, which may point to a read error. This chain uses TRBV29-1 with TRBJ2-6; D might be TRBD1 (6 bases). Germline CDR1 reads SQVTM; CDR2 reads ANQGSEA. The CDR3 loop spans 16 amino acids. CDR3 DNA sequence: TGCGGCGTTTTCCGGGACACGGACTCTGGGGCCAACGTCCTGACTTTC. Translating gives CGVFRDTDSGANVLTF.

This clonotype was observed a handful of times. A much larger clone lies a single base off, so this may be a read error. This chain connects TRBV12-3 or TRBV12-4 to TRBJ2-6; D is possibly TRBD1 (5 bases). This CDR3 comprises 15 residues. CDR3 residues: CASSRLGGGANILTF. In nucleotides, the CDR3 is TGTGCCAGCAGCCGCCTTGGCGGTGGGGCCAACATCCTGACTTTC.

This clonotype came up once. As the CDR3 is not closed by the conserved phenylalanine or tryptophan, this likely results from a read error. The V call is TRBV5-1, the J call TRBJ2-1; D may be TRBD2 (5 bases). The CDR3 sequence is 14 residues long. CDR1 and CDR2 from the germline V gene are SGHRS and YFSETQ. The V end lost 2 bases, the J end lost 3 bases, and 9 bases lay between the germline ends. CDR3 protein: CASSFRELYNEQFL. CDR3 in DNA: TGCGCCAGCAGCTTCCGGGAACTCTACAATGAGCAGTTCTTA.

This sequence joins TRBV5-1 and TRBJ1-2; 7 bases fit TRBD1. The CDR3 contains 15 residues. V lost 0 bases to trimming and J lost 8 bases; unmatched junction nucleotides: 10. Germline CDR1 SGHRS, CDR2 YFSETQ. For the CDR3, the DNA is TGCGCCAGCAGCTTGGACCCAGGCAGGGGGGCCGGCTACACCTTC. Its protein is CASSLDPGRGAGYTF.

This clonotype has only one observation. This could be a read error, since a much larger clone is one nucleotide away. The genes are TRBV6-5 and TRBJ1-1; D gene ambiguous. V lost 5 bases, J lost 5 bases, and 15 bases lay in between. In germline, CDR1 is MNHEY, CDR2 SVGAGI. The CDR3 totals 14 residues. CDR3 in amino acids: CASSLTWAGTEAFF. The DNA of the CDR3 is TGTGCCAGCAGTCTAACCTGGGCGGGAACTGAAGCTTTCTTT.

There are a few counts of this clonotype. The rearrangement joins TRBV21-1 to TRBJ2-5; the table's D gene call, TRBD1, was not cross checked with the DNA. TRBV21-1 is a documented pseudogene. The CDR3 runs 15 residues. The CDR3 is CASSKGDRSQETQYF. DNA for the CDR3: TGTGCCAGCAGCAAGGGGGACAGGAGCCAAGAGACCCAGTACTTC.

Concerning this clonotype itself: A much larger clone differs from this one at a single base, so this may be a read error. V is TRBV11-2 and J is TRBJ2-7; no definite D call. CDR1 SGHAT and CDR2 FQNNGV come from the germline V gene. V was cut by 2 bases and J by 0 bases, with 5 bases left in between. CDR3 length equals 13 residues. The CDR3 protein is CASSLLFSYEQYF. The CDR3 bases are TGTGCCAGCAGCTTACTGTTCTCCTACGAGCAGTACTTC.

The V call is TRBV11-1, the J call TRBJ1-2; maybe TRBD1 (5 bases). The CDR3 spans 15 residues. Per the germline V gene, CDR1 is SGHAT and CDR2 is FQDESV (reference sequence). Trimming cost V 1 base and J 3 bases, with 12 bases left between them. Here the CDR3 DNA reads TGTGCCAGCAGCTTAGAGGTGAGGGACGACTATGGCTACACCTTC. Translating it yields CASSLEVRDDYGYTF. The whole variable domain, filled in from reference TRBV11-1 and TRBJ1-2, reads EAEVAQSPRYKITEKSQAVAFWCDPISGHATLYWYRQILGQGPELLVQFQDESVVDDSQLPKDRFSAERLKGVDSTLKIQPAELGDSAMYLCASSLEVRDDYGYTFGSGTRLTVV.

The chain joins TRBV6-2 or TRBV6-3 to TRBJ2-1; D might be TRBD1 or TRBD2, each matching 6 bases. V was clipped by 7 bases and J by 4 bases, with 20 bases between them. This CDR3 comprises 16 residues. Per germline, CDR1 MNHEY and CDR2 SVGEGT. The CDR3 region has the DNA TGTGCCAGCACCAAAGGGGGGCTTATGAGGTACAATGAGCAGTTCTTC. Residues: CASTKGGLMRYNEQFF.

The J gene is TRBJ1-1, the V gene TRBV28, with no clear D. From germline, CDR1 is MDHEN and CDR2 SYDVKM. V lost 7 bases, J lost 1 base, and 13 bases lay in between. This CDR3 has 14 amino acids. The CDR3 DNA is TGTGCCAGCACCCCACCCACCTCGAACACTGAAGCTTTCTTT. Its translation: CASTPPTSNTEAFF.